Detailed here is one TCR beta chain. Per the authors' pipeline: How many nucleated cells were present was estimated from reference gene primer amplification. Profiling relied on immunoSEQ multiplex PCR, and the TCRdb table lists in-frame clones only, not all of them. For V, J and clone size, that table is used; D and trimming come from the DNA. The sample has tens of thousands of clones; 65% to 80% are singletons. The source of the sample is a study of blood T cell repertoires in COVID-19. Study-level background: Some COVID-19 samples were acute and others convalescent; all came from the United States, Italy and Spain. PBMCs, B-cell-depleted T cells, or T cells provided the cDNA or gDNA that made up the material.

CDR1 MGHDK and CDR2 SYGVNS come from the germline V gene. V was shortened by 4 bases and J by 8 bases, with 17 bases between the two germline ends. There are 15 residues in the CDR3. The V and J genes are TRBV25-1 and TRBJ1-4, with D perhaps TRBD1 (6 bases). The receptor comes from a human donor in a cohort sampled during active COVID-19. Sequenced material: peripheral blood. Here the CDR3 DNA reads TGTGCCAGCAGTGCCCGCGGGGGCCCCCACGAAAAACTGTTTTTT. Amino acid sequence: CASSARGGPHEKLFF.